This T cell receptor beta chain was captured in a study of blood T cell repertoires in COVID-19. The data were produced by immunoSEQ multiplex PCR, yet TCRdb's version contains in-frame clones alone and is incomplete. Here the sample spans about 190,000 clones, about nine tenths being singletons. The sequenced sample consisted of peripheral blood. The TCR was taken from a man aged 65-85 years with active or convalescent COVID-19.

The CDR3 nucleotides are TGTGCCAGCAGCATACCTGGGACAGACGAGCAGTTCTTC. This sequence encodes CASSIPGTDEQFF. The chain recombines TRBV5-6 with TRBJ2-1; 7 bases are shared with TRBD1. After removal of 4 bases from V and 10 bases from J, the junction contained 8 bases not matched to a gene. This CDR3 has 13 residues. From germline, CDR1 is SGHDT and CDR2 YYEEEE.